These T cell receptor beta chains were read from a single sample in a study of regulatory T cells in long-lasting Graves disease. TCRdb reanalysed the multiplex PCR reads using MiXCR and keeps one entry per CDR3 protein. There are about 660,000 distinct CDR3 sequences in the sample; 25% to 35% occur only once, and around 40% lies in the top ten. Sample: peripheral blood mononuclear cells (PBMCs), taken when the disease was refractory, from a patient treated with antithyroid drugs. The receptors originated from a female donor with Graves disease. Both conserved end residues are part of each CDR3.

v_call: TRBV6-1
j_call: TRBJ1-2
cdr3_aa: CASRIGLSGYTF

v_call: TRBV6-1
j_call: TRBJ1-3
cdr3_aa: CASMQGDSGNTIYF

v_call: TRBV30
j_call: TRBJ1-1
cdr3_aa: CAWIGQTNTEAFF

v_call: TRBV25-1
j_call: TRBJ1-2
cdr3_aa: CASSGYRGNNYGYTF

v_call: TRBV6-5
j_call: TRBJ1-1
cdr3_aa: CASSYSGAVTEAFF

v_call: TRBV20-1
j_call: TRBJ1-1
cdr3_aa: CSASDTWTEAFF

v_call: TRBV10-3
j_call: TRBJ2-7
cdr3_aa: CAIRGNSYEQYF

v_call: TRBV7-3
j_call: TRBJ2-1
cdr3_aa: CASSPGPGLAGDGEQFF

v_call: TRBV20-1
j_call: TRBJ2-3
cdr3_aa: CSADLLAGEDTQYF

v_call: TRBV20-1
j_call: TRBJ1-5
cdr3_aa: CSASPAGYGQPQHF

v_call: TRBV12-3/TRBV12-4
j_call: TRBJ1-1
cdr3_aa: CASSPTGQGAPVDTEAFF

v_call: TRBV2
j_call: TRBJ2-1
cdr3_aa: CASKGANEQFF

v_call: TRBV18
j_call: TRBJ2-5
cdr3_aa: CASSPTGEETQYF

v_call: TRBV29-1
j_call: TRBJ2-7
cdr3_aa: CSDGGPAYEQYF

v_call: TRBV24-1
j_call: TRBJ2-2
cdr3_aa: CATSERPGLAGNSGELFF

v_call: TRBV20-1
j_call: TRBJ1-6
cdr3_aa: CSARDTGDSPLHF

v_call: TRBV7-7
j_call: TRBJ2-1
cdr3_aa: CASSVTGTSTRSSYNEQFF

v_call: TRBV28
j_call: TRBJ2-2
cdr3_aa: CATQFSGLANTGELFF

v_call: TRBV19
j_call: TRBJ1-2
cdr3_aa: CASNIQGASGYTF

v_call: TRBV19
j_call: TRBJ1-5
cdr3_aa: CASSRGQGLDGNQPQHF

v_call: TRBV19
j_call: TRBJ1-1
cdr3_aa: CASSIQRGPDPTEAFF

v_call: TRBV27
j_call: TRBJ1-2
cdr3_aa: CASGDSAGYGYTF

v_call: TRBV28
j_call: TRBJ1-2
cdr3_aa: CASSYDQYGYTF

v_call: TRBV6-2/TRBV6-3
j_call: TRBJ1-5
cdr3_aa: CASSDRQGPNQPQHF

v_call: TRBV28
j_call: TRBJ2-7
cdr3_aa: CASSQRGGSYEQYF

v_call: TRBV20-1
j_call: TRBJ1-5
cdr3_aa: CSASRGDNQPQHF

v_call: TRBV10-3
j_call: TRBJ1-1
cdr3_aa: CAISKETGGTEAFF

v_call: TRBV11-3
j_call: TRBJ1-3
cdr3_aa: CASSMDISGNTIYF

v_call: TRBV12-3/TRBV12-4
j_call: TRBJ1-4
cdr3_aa: CASRTHRATNEKLFF

v_call: TRBV13
j_call: TRBJ1-1
cdr3_aa: CASSLGPTGQGTEAFF

v_call: TRBV12-3/TRBV12-4
j_call: TRBJ1-1
cdr3_aa: CASSLGAKTEAFF

v_call: TRBV7-2
j_call: TRBJ1-5
cdr3_aa: CASSLAGFQPQHF

v_call: TRBV10-3
j_call: TRBJ1-5
cdr3_aa: CAIRSPPDQPQHF

v_call: TRBV20-1
j_call: TRBJ1-1
cdr3_aa: CSALPGRNTEAFF

v_call: TRBV20-1
j_call: TRBJ2-7
cdr3_aa: CSATGTSGTVRSYEQYF

v_call: TRBV29-1
j_call: TRBJ2-7
cdr3_aa: CSVGSPLGEQYF

v_call: TRBV28
j_call: TRBJ2-7
cdr3_aa: CASREVIHEQYF

v_call: TRBV19
j_call: TRBJ2-7
cdr3_aa: CASSYLPAPVVEQYF

v_call: TRBV7-9
j_call: TRBJ2-1
cdr3_aa: CASSLVLSGSENEQFF

v_call: TRBV6-1
j_call: TRBJ1-2
cdr3_aa: CASSAVANYGYTF